This T cell receptor (beta chain) was recorded in a study of post-analysis software for immune sequencing data. The study, taken as a whole, reports: When patients were compared with controls, about five TRBV segments were more frequent, TRBV5-6, TRBV5-1 and TRBV20-1 among them.

Only a few counts were recorded for this clonotype. What it binds is unknown. The length of the CDR3 is 13 residues. Per the germline V gene, CDR1 is KGHSH and CDR2 is LQKENI. Trimming shortened V by 5 bases and J by 3 bases, and 10 bases separated the two germline ends. Each TCR beta cDNA library carried unique molecular identifiers. In TCRdb, the PCR reads were re-called with MiXCR into one record per CDR3 protein. The repertoire consists of approximately 630,000 distinct CDR3 sequences, with approximately 60% occurring once and the leading ten covering about 10%. Sequencing was carried out using blood. This receptor was taken from a girl aged 2-15 years with multiple sclerosis. This sequence joins TRBV18 and TRBJ2-5; D possibly uses TRBD1 or TRBD2 (5 bases each). This chain's CDR3 is CASSTGTEETQYF. The CDR3 DNA reads as TGTGCCAGCTCAACGGGGACGGAAGAGACCCAGTACTTC.